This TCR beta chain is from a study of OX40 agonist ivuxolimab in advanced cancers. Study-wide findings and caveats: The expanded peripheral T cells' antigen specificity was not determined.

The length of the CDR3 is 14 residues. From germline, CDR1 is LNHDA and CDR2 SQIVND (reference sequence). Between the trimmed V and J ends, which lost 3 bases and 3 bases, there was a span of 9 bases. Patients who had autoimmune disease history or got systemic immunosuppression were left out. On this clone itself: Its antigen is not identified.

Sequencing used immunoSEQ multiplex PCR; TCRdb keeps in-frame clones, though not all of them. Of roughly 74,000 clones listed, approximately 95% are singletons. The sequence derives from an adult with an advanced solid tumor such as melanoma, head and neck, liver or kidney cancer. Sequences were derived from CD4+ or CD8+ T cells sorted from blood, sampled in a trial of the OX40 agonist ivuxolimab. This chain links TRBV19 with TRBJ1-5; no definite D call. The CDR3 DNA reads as TGTGCCAGTAGTATGGGAGGGATCAATCAGCCCCAGCATTTT. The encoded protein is CASSMGGINQPQHF. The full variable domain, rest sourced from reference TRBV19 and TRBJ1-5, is DGGITQSPKYLFRKEGQNVTLSCEQNLNHDAMYWYRQDPGQGLRLIYYSQIVNDFQKGDIAEGYSVSREKKESFPLTVTSAQKNPTAFYLCASSMGGINQPQHFGDGTRLSIL.